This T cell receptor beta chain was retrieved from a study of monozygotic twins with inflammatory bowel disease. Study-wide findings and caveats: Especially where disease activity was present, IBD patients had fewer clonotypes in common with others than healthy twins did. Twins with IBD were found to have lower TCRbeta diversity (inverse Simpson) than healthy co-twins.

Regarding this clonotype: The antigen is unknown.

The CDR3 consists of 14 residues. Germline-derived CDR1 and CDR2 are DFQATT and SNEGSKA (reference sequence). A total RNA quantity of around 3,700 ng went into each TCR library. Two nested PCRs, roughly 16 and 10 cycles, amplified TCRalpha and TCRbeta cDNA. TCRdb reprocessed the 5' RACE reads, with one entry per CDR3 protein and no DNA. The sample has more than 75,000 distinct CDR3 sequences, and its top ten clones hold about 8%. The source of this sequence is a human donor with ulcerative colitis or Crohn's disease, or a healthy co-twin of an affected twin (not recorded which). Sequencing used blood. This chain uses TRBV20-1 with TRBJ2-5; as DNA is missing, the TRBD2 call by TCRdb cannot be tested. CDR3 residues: CSALLVAARETQYF.